This TCR beta chain was retrieved from a study of identical twins. Points from the study as a whole: Carriage of fewer insertions was seen in abundant cord blood beta clonotypes, whereas memory repertoires showed none. Conclusions rested on cross-sectional statistics rather than following the same donors.

V was cut by 2 bases and J by 8 bases, with 10 bases left in between. From germline, CDR1 is LNHNV and CDR2 YYDKDF (reference sequence). This CDR3 has 13 amino acids. TCRdb used MiXCR to reprocess the 5' RACE reads, holding one entry per CDR3 protein. The sample gives about 470,000 distinct CDR3 sequences, less than 25% of which show up once; just under 3% is in the top ten. Note on this clonotype: Antigen specificity is unknown.

All donors were healthy, and all were Caucasian. This sample also appeared in a second study, on T cells expressing NK-cell markers. That publication notes: One observes that, in four donors, these clonotypes were also the leading ones within the CD3+CD56-NKG2C+ fraction.

V and J are TRBV15 and TRBJ2-4, with D unresolved. Material for sequencing was CD4+ T cells sorted from blood. The origin of this receptor is a woman between 18 and 30 years old in good health. The CDR3 is CATSRTYRDIQYF. The CDR3 bases are TGTGCCACCAGCAGAACCTACCGGGACATTCAGTACTTC.